This TCR beta chain was observed in a study of shared clonotypes between healthy human individuals. Looking at the study overall: CD4 naive and CD4 memory each took three plates per donor, while CD8 naive took two and CD8 memory one. Study observations and caveats: Naive CD4 clonotypes overlapped across a few donors at approximately 5.3%.

Sequencing was performed with immunoSEQ multiplex PCR; in TCRdb, only in-frame clones are kept and a portion is missing. The repertoire has over a million clones, approximately 97% of them found once; the top ten carry roughly 1.2%. This CDR3 comprises 15 residues. Germline CDR1 and CDR2: SGHNT and YYREEE (reference sequence). J gave up 4 bases and V 0 bases, and 3 bases lay outside the gene matches. About this clone itself: The antigen remains unidentified.

The chain employs TRBV5-4 and TRBJ1-5; 8 positions match TRBD1. The TCR sequence derives from a man aged 25 to 45 in good health. The sample comprised naive CD4+ T cells sorted from blood. Subset here: CD45RA+ positively selected. CDR3 sequence reads: CASSLGQGLNQPQHF. CDR3 bases: TGTGCCAGCAGCTTGGGACAGGGGTTGAATCAGCCCCAGCATTTT.